This entry lists 27 T cell receptor beta chains sequenced from one sample in a study of T cell responses to AZD1222 COVID-19 vaccine. Profiled with immunoSEQ multiplex PCR; TCRdb holds only in-frame clones, not every one. The sample carries some 84,000 clones, 70% to 90% recorded once. The sequencing here drew on peripheral blood, taken 28 days after the second AZD1222 dose. These TCRs come from an adult who received the AZD1222 COVID-19 vaccine.

CDR3 sequence: CASRASGGNIQYF. The CDR3 nucleotides are TGTGCCAGCAGGGCTAGCGGGGGAAACATTCAGTACTTC. The chain links TRBV14 to TRBJ2-4; 10 bases line up with TRBD2. The CDR3 runs 13 residues. J lost 6 bases, V lost 6 bases, and 2 bases had no gene match. From germline, CDR1 is SGHDN and CDR2 FVKESK.

This chain uses TRBV7-2 with TRBJ2-7; the D gene is possibly TRBD2 (6 bases). V was shortened by 10 bases and J by 3 bases, with 16 bases between the two germline ends. This CDR3 spans 13 amino acids. The V gene's germline CDR1 is SGHTA and CDR2 FQGNSA. CDR3 sequence: CATGKGGIYEQYF. For the CDR3, the DNA is TGTGCCACCGGCAAGGGCGGGATCTACGAGCAGTACTTC. The entire variable domain, with the rest obtained from reference TRBV7-2 and TRBJ2-7, is as follows: GAGVSQSPSNKVTEKGKDVELRCDPISGHTALYWYRQSLGQGLEFLIYFQGNSAPDKSGLPSDRFSAERTGGSVSTLTIQRTQQEDSAVYLCATGKGGIYEQYFGPGTRLTVT.

J is TRBJ2-7 and V is TRBV7-2, with 8 bases that match TRBD2. Trimming took 2 bases from V and 5 from J; bases not matched to a gene: 5. Germline V lookup: CDR1 SGHTA, CDR2 FQGNSA. This CDR3 region has 14 residues. In DNA form, the CDR3 reads TGTGCCAGCAGCTTAAACGGGAGGGTCGACGAGCAGTACTTC. Protein: CASSLNGRVDEQYF. The full variable domain, with the rest looked up from reference TRBV7-2 and TRBJ2-7, is GAGVSQSPSNKVTEKGKDVELRCDPISGHTALYWYRQSLGQGLEFLIYFQGNSAPDKSGLPSDRFSAERTGGSVSTLTIQRTQQEDSAVYLCASSLNGRVDEQYFGPGTRLTVT.

V and J are TRBV12-1 and TRBJ1-1. TRBV12-1 is recorded as a pseudogene. CDR3 length: 14 residues. CDR3 coding DNA: TGTGCCAGCAGCGGCGGACGGAAGAACACTGAAGCTTTCTTT. Translating it yields CASSGGRKNTEAFF.

In regard to this clone: Sequence at one end of the junction differs from germline and may be a read error. The J gene is TRBJ1-2, the V gene TRBV11-1; D remains unclear. This CDR3 is 13 amino acids long. The germline gives CDR1 SGHAT, CDR2 FQDESV (reference sequence). The CDR3 nucleotides read TGTGCCAGCAGCCTGGGAACTGCTTTGGGCTGCACCTTC. This sequence encodes CASSLGTALGCTF.

The chain uses TRBV27 and TRBJ1-4; 9 bases fit TRBD1. Germline V gene sequence: CDR1 MNHEY, CDR2 SMNVEV (reference sequence). The CDR3 extends over 14 amino acids. J gave up 5 bases and V 5 bases, and 3 bases lay outside the gene matches. Written as DNA, the CDR3 is TGTGCCAGCAGTGGACAGGGGCAAAATGAAAAACTGTTTTTT. Amino acid sequence: CASSGQGQNEKLFF.

The chain is built from TRBV6-5 and TRBJ2-3; D gene unclear. V gave up 4 bases and J gave up 4 bases, with 6 bases separating them. Germline V gene sequence: CDR1 MNHEY, CDR2 SVGAGI. The CDR3 is 12 residues long. The CDR3: CASSSSSDTQYF. For the CDR3, the DNA is TGTGCCAGCAGTTCTTCCTCAGATACGCAGTATTTT.

V gene TRBV7-2 combines with J gene TRBJ2-7, with 10 nucleotides matching TRBD1. With 1 base clipped from V and 3 bases from J, the junction kept 3 bases outside the gene matches. The germline V gene encodes CDR1 SGHTA and CDR2 FQGNSA. This CDR3 is built from 15 residues. The DNA of the CDR3 is TGTGCCAGCAGCTTAGTTCGGACAGGGGGCTACGAGCAGTACTTC. Its translation: CASSLVRTGGYEQYF.

The chain recombines TRBV6-1 with TRBJ1-3; no definite D call. Germline-derived CDR1 and CDR2 are MNHNS and SASEGT. V was trimmed by 1 base and J by 3 bases, leaving 7 bases between them. CDR3 size: 14 residues. Written as DNA, the CDR3 is TGTGCCAGCAGTGAAGTACCCGGTGGAAACACCATATATTTT. Translation: CASSEVPGGNTIYF.

The V and J genes are TRBV4-3 and TRBJ2-5, with 12 positions matching TRBD2. Germline lookup yields CDR1 LGHNA and CDR2 YSLEER. The CDR3 totals 17 residues. The trim removed 1 base at V and 3 bases at J, leaving 6 bases unmatched. The CDR3 nucleotides read TGCGCCAGCAGCCAAGGAACGACTAGCGGGGGAAAAGAGACCCAGTACTTC. Translating gives CASSQGTTSGGKETQYF.

The chain employs TRBV5-1 and TRBJ2-2; unclear D gene. Trimming pared 7 bases from V and 7 bases from J, leaving 11 bases between. The CDR3 covers 12 residues. Germline V CDR1 and CDR2: SGHRS, YFSETQ. The CDR3 nucleotides read TGCGCCAGCTCATACCTCGACGGGGAGCTGTTTTTT. As protein: CASSYLDGELFF. The whole variable domain, filled in from reference TRBV5-1 and TRBJ2-2, reads KAGVTQTPRYLIKTRGQQVTLSCSPISGHRSVSWYQQTPGQGLQFLFEYFSETQRNKGNFPGRFSGRQFSNSRSEMNVSTLELGDSALYLCASSYLDGELFFGEGSRLTVL.

The rearrangement uses TRBV7-8 and TRBJ1-2; 8 bases align to TRBD1. The length of the CDR3 is 14 residues. J gave up 2 bases and V 1 base, and 0 bases lay outside the gene matches. The V gene's germline CDR1 is SGHVS and CDR2 FQNEAQ. CDR3 region: CASSLGDRNYGYTF. The CDR3, as DNA: TGTGCCAGCAGCTTAGGGGACAGGAACTATGGCTACACCTTC.

This clone has just one count. The rearrangement links TRBV5-5 to TRBJ2-5; no clear D. V dropped 4 bases and J dropped 5 bases, with 6 bases sitting between them. There are 11 residues in the CDR3. Germline lookup yields CDR1 SGHKS and CDR2 YYEKEE (reference sequence). The CDR3 sequence: CASSHAETQYF. CDR3 nucleotide sequence: TGTGCCAGCAGCCACGCGGAGACCCAGTACTTC.

This chain joins TRBV11-2 and TRBJ2-7; TRBD2 agrees at 11 bases. This CDR3 has 16 residues. Trimming removed 1 base from V and 4 bases from J; junction bases left unmatched: 6. The germline CDR1 and CDR2 sequences are SGHAT and FQNNGV. The chain's CDR3 is CASSLGLAGGRYEQYF. The CDR3, as DNA: TGTGCCAGCAGCTTAGGGCTAGCGGGGGGCAGATACGAGCAGTACTTC.

The chain has TRBV9 and TRBJ2-1; D is undetermined. The ends were cut back, 0 bases at V and 5 bases at J, with 12 bases in the middle. Germline CDR1 SGDLS, CDR2 YYNGEE. The CDR3 is 15 amino acids. The CDR3: CASSVEGRLDNEQFF. CDR3 nucleotide sequence: TGTGCCAGCAGCGTAGAGGGAAGGCTAGACAATGAGCAGTTCTTC. Complete variable domain (other parts from reference TRBV9 and TRBJ2-1): DSGVTQTPKHLITATGQRVTLRCSPRSGDLSVYWYQQSLDQGLQFLIQYYNGEERAKGNILERFSAQQFPDLHSELNLSSLELGDSALYFCASSVEGRLDNEQFFGPGTRLTVL.

The chain employs TRBV19 and TRBJ1-1; D remains ambiguous. The germline V gene encodes CDR1 LNHDA and CDR2 SQIVND (reference sequence). This CDR3 comprises 11 residues. V was pared by 7 bases and J by 6 bases, with 9 bases between. CDR3 region: CASIGWPEAFF. The DNA for the CDR3 is TGTGCCAGTATCGGCTGGCCTGAAGCTTTCTTT.

This clone was counted a few times. In nucleotides, the CDR3 is TGTGCCAGTAGTATAGTTTCGTCAGGGGCTGGTGGCTACACCTTC. The encoded protein is CASSIVSSGAGGYTF. This chain joins TRBV19 and TRBJ1-2; possibly TRBD1 for D (6 bases). This CDR3 region has 15 residues. Trimming stripped 1 base from V and 7 bases from J, with 16 bases between. Germline V lookup: CDR1 LNHDA, CDR2 SQIVND (reference sequence).

This chain uses TRBV7-2 with TRBJ1-2; possible D gene TRBD1, 5 bases. CDR1 and CDR2 (germline): SGHTA, FQGNSA. The CDR3 sequence is 17 residues long. Trimming removed 0 bases at V and 3 bases at J, with 17 bases between. Written as DNA, the CDR3 is TGTGCCAGCAGCTTAGCAGGGGCCAGACGTTTCGACTATGGCTACACCTTC. This encodes CASSLAGARRFDYGYTF.

The V call is TRBV14, the J call TRBJ1-2, with D possibly TRBD1 on 6 matching bases. Germline CDR1 and CDR2: SGHDN and FVKESK. The CDR3 runs 15 residues. Trimming left V 4 bases short and J 2 bases short, with 14 bases between. The CDR3 protein is CASSRFQGWNYGYTF. The DNA of the CDR3 is TGTGCCAGCAGCCGTTTTCAGGGGTGGAACTATGGCTACACCTTC.

The chain links TRBV19 to TRBJ2-7, with 8 bases aligning to TRBD1. CDR1 is LNHDA, CDR2 SQIVND, per germline (reference sequence). CDR3 length: 15 amino acids. J lost 5 bases, V lost 5 bases, and 11 bases had no gene match. CDR3 nucleotides: TGTGCCAGTAGTCCGACAGGGGCGTACGCGGACGAGCAGTACTTC. Its protein product is CASSPTGAYADEQYF. The full variable domain, rest sourced from reference TRBV19 and TRBJ2-7, is DGGITQSPKYLFRKEGQNVTLSCEQNLNHDAMYWYRQDPGQGLRLIYYSQIVNDFQKGDIAEGYSVSREKKESFPLTVTSAQKNPTAFYLCASSPTGAYADEQYFGPGTRLTVT.

The chain uses TRBV9 and TRBJ2-7, with 9 bases matching TRBD1. Germline-derived CDR1 and CDR2 are SGDLS and YYNGEE. This CDR3 contains 15 residues. V shed 4 bases and J 2 bases; nucleotides not matched to a gene: 7. The CDR3 coding sequence is TGTGCCAGCAGCACAACCCGGACAGGGGCCTACGAGCAGTACTTC. Amino acids: CASSTTRTGAYEQYF.

This chain uses TRBV4-1 with TRBJ1-3; D remains unclear. Trimming left V 1 base short and J 0 bases short, with 10 bases between. Germline CDR1 and CDR2: MGHRA and YSYEKL. This CDR3 is built from 16 residues. CDR3 sequence reads: CASSQGHGPSGNTIYF. The CDR3 region has the DNA TGCGCCAGCAGCCAAGGACACGGCCCCTCTGGAAACACCATATATTTT.

This clone was picked up one time. The CDR3 sequence is CASSGLQGAETQYF. DNA for the CDR3: TGTGCCAGCAGCGGCCTACAGGGGGCTGAGACCCAGTACTTC. The genes are TRBV9 and TRBJ2-5, with 9 positions matching TRBD1. V lost 3 bases and J lost 5; bases outside the gene matches: 5. CDR3 size: 14 residues. The V gene's germline CDR1 is SGDLS and CDR2 YYNGEE.

This sequence joins TRBV6-5 and TRBJ2-7; 8 bases line up with TRBD1. The CDR3 spans 14 residues. Germline loops: CDR1 MNHEY, CDR2 SVGAGI. Losses at the gene ends were 5 bases for V and 7 bases for J; bases not matched to a gene: 10. CDR3 sequence: CASSPGTGLKEQYF. CDR3 DNA: TGTGCCAGCAGTCCCGGGACAGGTCTGAAGGAGCAGTACTTC.

The genes are TRBV9 and TRBJ1-1, with a possible D match to TRBD1 (6 bases). V lost 4 bases to trimming and J lost 3 bases, with 10 bases between them. There are 13 residues in the CDR3. Per germline, CDR1 SGDLS and CDR2 YYNGEE. In DNA, the CDR3 is TGTGCCAGCAGCTCCGGACAGTACACTGAAGCTTTCTTT. It is translated as CASSSGQYTEAFF.

This chain links TRBV18 with TRBJ2-6; D uncertain. The CDR3 is 13 residues long. V was clipped by 2 bases and J by 2 bases, with 1 base between them. Germline loops: CDR1 KGHSH, CDR2 LQKENI. The CDR3 region is CASSPTGANVLTF. In DNA form, the CDR3 reads TGTGCCAGCTCACCAACTGGGGCCAACGTCCTGACTTTC.

This chain links TRBV3-1 (or the pseudogene TRBV3-2) with TRBJ1-4, with 8 bases that match TRBD1. V shed 1 base and J 4 bases; nucleotides not matched to a gene: 8. This CDR3 region has 17 residues. The germline gives CDR1 LGHDT, CDR2 YNNKEL (reference sequence). CDR3 DNA sequence: TGTGCCAGCAGCCAAGGCTATGGACAGGGATTTAATGAAAAACTGTTTTTT. This gives the protein CASSQGYGQGFNEKLFF.